The 19 T cell receptor beta chains reported below all come from one sample, sequenced in a study of cytomegalovirus exposure and HLA in healthy donors. Primers for the PCR totalled 60 Vbeta and 13 Jbeta. The repertoire was sequenced with immunoSEQ multiplex PCR; TCRdb's copy has only in-frame clones and lacks some. The table includes tens of thousands of clones, approximately 60% detected once. The sequenced sample was PBMCs. Every receptor here comes from a woman in her forties or fifties in good health and CMV-seronegative.

The rearrangement joins TRBV29-1 to TRBJ1-5; D perhaps matches TRBD1 (5 bases). The CDR3 covers 13 residues. V lost 4 bases and J lost 5, with 12 bases in between. The V gene's germline CDR1 is SQVTM and CDR2 ANQGSEA. In nucleotides, the CDR3 is TGCAGCGTTGCCTCAGGGTTAGATCAGCCCCAGCATTTT. Encoded protein: CSVASGLDQPQHF.

The genes are TRBV28 and TRBJ2-7, with 7 bases aligning to TRBD1. The CDR3 is made up of 12 amino acids. Germline loops: CDR1 MDHEN, CDR2 SYDVKM. V gave up 5 bases and J gave up 9 bases; unmatched junction bases: 7. CDR3 bases: TGTGCCAGCAGTCTGGGACAGTTGGGGCAGTACTTC. Protein: CASSLGQLGQYF. Together with reference TRBV28 and TRBJ2-7, the CDR3 gives the full variable domain: DVKVTQSSRYLVKRTGEKVFLECVQDMDHENMFWYRQDPGLGLRLIYFSYDVKMKEKGDIPEGYSVSREKKERFSLILESASTNQTSMYLCASSLGQLGQYFGPGTRLTVT.

The chain recombines TRBV7-8 with TRBJ2-1; 7 bases are a match to TRBD2. Germline CDR1 is SGHVS and CDR2 is FQNEAQ. The CDR3 covers 14 residues. With 1 base clipped from V and 6 bases from J, the junction kept 3 bases outside the gene matches. This CDR3 is CASSLGIAGNEQFF. As DNA, the CDR3 is TGTGCCAGCAGCTTAGGGATAGCGGGCAATGAGCAGTTCTTC.

The CDR3 here is CASSRQGAVYEQFF. CDR3 coding DNA: TGTGCCAGCAGTCGACAGGGGGCTGTTTATGAGCAGTTCTTC. The gene calls are TRBV6-5 and TRBJ2-1; 10 bases are a match to TRBD1. CDR1 MNHEY and CDR2 SVGAGI come from the germline V gene. The CDR3 sequence is 14 residues long. J lost 8 bases, V lost 5 bases, and 6 bases had no gene match.

The chain uses TRBV4-3 and TRBJ2-2, with 8 bases fitting TRBD1. Germline V lookup: CDR1 LGHNA, CDR2 YSLEER. The V and J ends lost 0 bases and 3 bases, in that order; junction bases with no gene match: 3. The CDR3 covers 16 residues. The CDR3 coding sequence is TGCGCCAGCAGCCAAGAATACAGGGGGGACACCGGGGAGCTGTTTTTT. Translated, it gives CASSQEYRGDTGELFF.

The chain carries TRBV28 and TRBJ2-7; the match to TRBD2 covers 10 bases. Germline-derived CDR1 and CDR2 are MDHEN and SYDVKM. The CDR3 runs 17 residues. Trimming removed 6 bases from V and 5 bases from J; junction bases left unmatched: 16. The CDR3 DNA is TGTGCCAGCAGCTCATGGAAACTAGCGGGGAATAAGGACGAGCAGTACTTC. This translates into CASSSWKLAGNKDEQYF.

This clone was counted once. The V call is TRBV28, the J call TRBJ1-1; possible D gene TRBD1, 6 bases. The V gene lost 3 bases and the J gene lost 1 base, with 6 bases spanning the gap. The CDR3 extends over 13 amino acids. Germline assignment: CDR1 MDHEN and CDR2 SYDVKM. DNA for the CDR3: TGTGCCAGCAGTTTGGGACAGAACACTGAAGCTTTCTTT. Its translation: CASSLGQNTEAFF.

This clone was seen only a few times. The CDR3 loop is CASSLARDRINQPQHF. In DNA form, the CDR3 reads TGTGCCAGCAGCTTAGCCCGGGACAGGATTAATCAGCCCCAGCATTTT. V and J are TRBV7-2 and TRBJ1-5, with 8 bases matching TRBD1. The CDR3 sequence is 16 residues long. Per the germline V gene, CDR1 is SGHTA and CDR2 is FQGNSA. The V gene end was trimmed by 0 bases and the J gene end by 4 bases; junction bases not matched to a gene: 5.

The V and J genes are TRBV7-3 and TRBJ2-3, with D unclear. The CDR3 sequence is 14 residues long. Trimming took off 1 base at V and 0 bases at J, with 5 bases between the two ends. CDR1 is SGHTA and CDR2 is FQGTGA in the germline V gene. The CDR3 DNA reads as TGTGCCAGCAGCTTAAGTGGCAGCACAGATACGCAGTATTTT. This sequence encodes CASSLSGSTDTQYF.

The chain links TRBV7-8 to TRBJ2-7; D may be TRBD2 (6 bases). The germline V gene has CDR1 SGHVS and CDR2 FQNEAQ. V lost 1 base and J 1 base, leaving 11 bases between the germline ends. CDR3 length: 15 residues. CDR3 loop: CASSLGPRESYEQYF. CDR3 DNA: TGTGCCAGCAGCTTAGGTCCCCGGGAGTCCTACGAGCAGTACTTC.

This chain uses TRBV28 with TRBJ2-5; 9 bases are a match to TRBD2. Germline loops: CDR1 MDHEN, CDR2 SYDVKM. There are 16 residues in the CDR3. After removal of 2 bases from V and 5 bases from J, the junction contained 9 bases not matched to a gene. The CDR3: CASSLTGLAGLETQYF. The CDR3 nucleotides read TGTGCCAGCAGTTTAACGGGACTAGCTGGACTGGAGACCCAGTACTTC.

This clone was seen more than once but under ten times. V gene TRBV6-6 combines with J gene TRBJ2-2; 7 bases agree with TRBD2. Per the germline V gene, CDR1 is MNHNY and CDR2 is SVGAGI (reference sequence). The junction had 7 bases not matched to a gene; V was cut back by 6 bases and J by 0 bases. This CDR3 is built from 16 residues. CDR3 residues: CASSELASTNTGELFF. The CDR3 DNA reads TGTGCCAGCAGCGAACTAGCGAGCACGAACACCGGGGAGCTGTTTTTT.

CDR3 in DNA: TGTGCCACCAGCAGAGGGGGGGGGATAGAGACCCAGTACTTC. Its protein is CATSRGGGIETQYF. V gene TRBV15 combines with J gene TRBJ2-5; TRBD2 matches at 7 bases. The CDR3 is 14 amino acids. V dropped 1 base and J dropped 4; count of bases not matched to a gene: 3. CDR1 and CDR2 from the germline V gene are LNHNV and YYDKDF (reference sequence).

The chain carries TRBV7-2 and TRBJ1-4, with D maybe TRBD1 (6 bases). Germline lookup yields CDR1 SGHTA and CDR2 FQGNSA. This CDR3 is 16 amino acids long. V lost 4 bases to trimming and J lost 4 bases, with 16 bases between them. The CDR3: CASSWLPGQINEKLFF. Written as DNA, the CDR3 is TGTGCCAGCAGCTGGTTACCGGGACAAATTAATGAAAAACTGTTTTTT.

The chain joins TRBV11-2 to TRBJ1-2; 10 nucleotides agree with TRBD1. Trimming removed 5 bases from V and 4 bases from J; junction bases left unmatched: 4. The CDR3 is 14 residues long. Germline V gives CDR1 SGHAT, CDR2 FQNNGV. The CDR3 DNA follows: TGTGCCAGCAGCCCCGGGACAGGGGTCTATGGCTACACCTTC. It codes for CASSPGTGVYGYTF.

The chain uses TRBV5-4 and TRBJ2-1; 8 nucleotides agree with TRBD2. This CDR3 has 16 amino acids. Germline CDR1 reads SGHNT; CDR2 reads YYREEE (reference sequence). Losses at the gene ends were 1 base for V and 6 bases for J; bases not matched to a gene: 9. CDR3 residues: CASSLLAGGIGNEQFF. The DNA for the CDR3 is TGTGCCAGCAGCTTGTTGGCGGGAGGAATAGGCAATGAGCAGTTCTTC.

The CDR3: CASGAETGDFFETQYF. As DNA, the CDR3 is TGTGCTAGTGGTGCCGAGACAGGGGACTTCTTCGAGACCCAGTACTTC. This chain uses TRBV12-5 with TRBJ2-5; 8 bases are shared with TRBD1. Germline V gives CDR1 LGHNT, CDR2 FRNRAP. The CDR3 is 16 amino acids. Trimming removed 5 bases from V and 5 bases from J; junction bases left unmatched: 13.

The chain is built from TRBV28 and TRBJ1-1; 7 nucleotides match TRBD1. V lost 5 bases and J lost 4; bases outside the gene matches: 7. The CDR3 has 14 amino acids. Germline V CDR1 and CDR2: MDHEN, SYDVKM. CDR3 sequence: CASSRQGKVTEAFF. The CDR3 region has the DNA TGTGCCAGCAGTCGACAGGGAAAGGTCACTGAAGCTTTCTTT.

This chain joins TRBV14 and TRBJ1-6; D unresolved. CDR3 length: 13 residues. Germline V lookup: CDR1 SGHDN, CDR2 FVKESK. V shed 0 bases and J shed 6 bases, with 3 bases lying between them. CDR3 sequence: CASSQDLNSPLHF. The CDR3 bases are TGTGCCAGCAGCCAAGACCTTAATTCACCCCTCCACTTT.